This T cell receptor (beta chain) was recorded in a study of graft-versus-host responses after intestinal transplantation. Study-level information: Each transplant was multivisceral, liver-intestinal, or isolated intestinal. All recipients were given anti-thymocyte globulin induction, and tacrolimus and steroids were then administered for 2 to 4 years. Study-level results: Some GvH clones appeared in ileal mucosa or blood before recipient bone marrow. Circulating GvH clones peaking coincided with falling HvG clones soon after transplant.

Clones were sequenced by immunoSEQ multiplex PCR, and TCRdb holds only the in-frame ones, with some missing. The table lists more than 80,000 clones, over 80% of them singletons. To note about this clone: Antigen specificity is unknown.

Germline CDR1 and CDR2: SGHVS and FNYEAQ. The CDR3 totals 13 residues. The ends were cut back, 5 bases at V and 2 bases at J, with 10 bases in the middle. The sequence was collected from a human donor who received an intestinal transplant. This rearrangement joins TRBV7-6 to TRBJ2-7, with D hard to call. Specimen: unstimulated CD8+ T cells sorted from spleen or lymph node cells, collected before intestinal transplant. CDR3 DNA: TGTGCCAGCAGCCCCCCAGGAGCCTACGAGCAGTACTTC. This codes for CASSPPGAYEQYF.